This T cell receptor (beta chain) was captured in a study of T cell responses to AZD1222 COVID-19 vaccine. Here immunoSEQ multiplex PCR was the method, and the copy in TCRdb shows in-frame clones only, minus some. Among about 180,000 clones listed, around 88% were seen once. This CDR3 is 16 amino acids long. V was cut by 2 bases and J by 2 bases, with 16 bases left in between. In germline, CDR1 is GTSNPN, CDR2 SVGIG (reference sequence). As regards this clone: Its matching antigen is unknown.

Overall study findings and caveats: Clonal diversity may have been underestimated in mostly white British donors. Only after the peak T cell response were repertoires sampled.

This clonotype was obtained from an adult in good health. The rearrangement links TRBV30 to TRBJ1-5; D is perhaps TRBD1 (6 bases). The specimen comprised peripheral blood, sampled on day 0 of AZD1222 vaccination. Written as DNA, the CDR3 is TGTGCCTGGAGTTGGGCACAGGGTGGGCGCAATCAGCCCCAGCATTTT. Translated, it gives CAWSWAQGGRNQPQHF.